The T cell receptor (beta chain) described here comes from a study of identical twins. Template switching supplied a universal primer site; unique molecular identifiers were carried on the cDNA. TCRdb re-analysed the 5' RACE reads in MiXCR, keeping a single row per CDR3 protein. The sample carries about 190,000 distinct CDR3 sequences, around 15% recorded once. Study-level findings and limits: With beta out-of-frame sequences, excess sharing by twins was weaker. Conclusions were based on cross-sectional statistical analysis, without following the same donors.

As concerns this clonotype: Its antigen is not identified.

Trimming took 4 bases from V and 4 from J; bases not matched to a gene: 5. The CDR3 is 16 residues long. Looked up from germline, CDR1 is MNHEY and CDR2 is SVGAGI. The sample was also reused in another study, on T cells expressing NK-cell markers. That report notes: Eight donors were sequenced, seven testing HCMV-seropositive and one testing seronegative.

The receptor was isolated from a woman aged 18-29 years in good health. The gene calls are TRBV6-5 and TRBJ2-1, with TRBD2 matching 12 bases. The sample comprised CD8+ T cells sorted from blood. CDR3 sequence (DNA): TGTGCCAGCAGTTCCTCTAGCGGGAGGGATTACAATGAGCAGTTCTTC. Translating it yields CASSSSSGRDYNEQFF.